This is a list of T cell receptor beta chains from one sample in a study of OX40 agonist ivuxolimab in advanced cancers. Clones were read by immunoSEQ multiplex PCR, and TCRdb kept only the in-frame ones, dropping some. The table records about 160,000 clones, 85% to 95% of them present only once. The sample in question was CD4+ or CD8+ T cells sorted from blood, obtained in a trial of the OX40 agonist ivuxolimab. The receptor set was obtained from an adult with an advanced solid tumor such as melanoma, head and neck, liver or kidney cancer. Each CDR3 is given with its conserved first and last residue. D genes are given only for firm matches. The listing skips clone size in some rows; elsewhere it reads once, few, many or a size class.

v_gene,d_gene,abundance,j_gene,CDR3nt,CDR3aa
TRBV28,NA,once,TRBJ1-2,TGTGCCAGCACTTCCCTCGGAACAGGGAATAAGGACTATGGCTACACCTTC,CASTSLGTGNKDYGYTF
TRBV10-1,NA,few,TRBJ1-4,TGCGCCAGCAGTGAGGTTCAGGCTAATGAAAAACTGTTTTTT,CASSEVQANEKLFF
TRBV7-2,TRBD1,NA,TRBJ2-1,TGTGCCAGCAGCTTGGCGGACAGGACGAATGAGCAGTTCTTC,CASSLADRTNEQFF
TRBV11-2,NA,NA,TRBJ1-2,TGTGCCAGCAGCCTCAGGGATTATGGCTACACCTTC,CASSLRDYGYTF
TRBV5-4,NA,NA,TRBJ2-5,TGTGCCAGCAGCTCGGACCTCCGAGGGGAGACCCAGTACTTC,CASSSDLRGETQYF
TRBV11-2,TRBD1,NA,TRBJ1-2,TGTGCCAGCAGCTTAGATCAGGGGGCCCCCTATGGCTACACCTTC,CASSLDQGAPYGYTF
TRBV28,NA,few,TRBJ2-7,TGTGCCAGCAGTTTACCCGCTCGCGAGGGCGGCTACTCCTACGAGCAGTACTTC,CASSLPAREGGYSYEQYF
TRBV5-1,TRBD2,NA,TRBJ2-1,TGCGCCAGCAGGTCGGCGGGGGGTTTTTACAATGAGCAGTTCTTC,CASRSAGGFYNEQFF
TRBV4-1,NA,NA,TRBJ2-5,TGCGCCAGCAGCCGCCCGGACTCGGAGACCCAGTACTTC,CASSRPDSETQYF
TRBV5-4,NA,NA,TRBJ1-1,TGTGCCAGCAGCTTAGGGTTGAGCGCTTTCTTT,CASSLGLSAFF
TRBV4-1,TRBD2,NA,TRBJ2-1,TGCGCCAGCAGCCAAGAAGTGAGGGCGGGGGGCCGTTACAATGAGCAGTTCTTC,CASSQEVRAGGRYNEQFF
TRBV27,NA,NA,TRBJ1-3,TGTGCCAGCAGTCCCGACCTCTCTGGAAACACCATATATTTT,CASSPDLSGNTIYF
TRBV6-5,NA,NA,TRBJ1-2,TGTGCCAGCAAGAAAGAAGGGGGATTCGCCTATGGCTACACCTTC,CASKKEGGFAYGYTF
TRBV30,TRBD2,NA,TRBJ2-7,TGTGCCTGGAGGCCCGGGACTAGCGGGATACACGAGCAGTACTTC,CAWRPGTSGIHEQYF
TRBV7-2,TRBD2,NA,TRBJ2-3,TGTGCCAGCACCGTTAGCGGGGGATCCACAGATACGCAGTATTTT,CASTVSGGSTDTQYF
TRBV19,TRBD1,NA,TRBJ1-5,TGTGCCAGTTCGGACAGGGGGCTTTATCAGCCCCAGCATTTT,CASSDRGLYQPQHF